The subject of this entry is one TCR beta chain. In its sample, this clonotype was seen a few times. Its antigen has not been determined. The input lacks base qualities; no much larger clone sits a single base away. This entry is derived from a study of blood T cells in healthy people across ages (dated by TCRdb to between 2014 and 2017). Turning to the overall study: In model experiments, roughly one uniquely barcoded TCR beta cDNA molecule per two T cells was captured by template switching. To avoid experimental bias, donors of different ages were distributed randomly across sequencing lanes. Using deep sequencing normalized with unique cDNA molecular identifiers, the study measured how TCR beta repertoire diversity changes with age. The donors were split into four age groups: young (average about 16 years), middle-aged (roughly 39), aged (62) and long-lived (under 85). For two donors (one aged 18 to 29 and one aged 80 or older), the study analyzed two additional independent replicas of 1 million unique cDNA reads from the same blood draw.

V is reduced by 6 bases and J by 2 bases, leaving a spacing of 17 bases between them. There are 16 amino acids in the CDR3, from cysteine to phenylalanine inclusive. The entry retains the CDR3 DNA only, 48 bases that are in frame from base 1. The donors were some 39 Caucasian individuals from Russia, aged 6 to 90 years, who were systemically healthy. Approximately 11 milliliters of peripheral blood were drawn from each donor into EDTA-treated Vacutainer tubes. PBMCs were isolated by Ficoll-Paque density-gradient centrifugation, with at least 6.5 million obtained per sample. Total RNA, at least 6 micrograms per sample, was extracted from PBMCs with Trizol reagent. Naive CD45RAhigh/CD27high T cell percentages were measured by flow cytometry on a PBMC aliquot from every donor. Library method: 5' RACE. These reads were obtained on an Illumina HiSeq 2500. A second 7 to 11 cycle PCR used a sample-barcoded 5' primer and a J-beta primer mix. A template-switch 5' adaptor carrying 12 random nucleotides introduced a unique molecular identifier onto each TCR beta cDNA molecule. Each sample yielded at least 2.5 million CDR3-containing paired-end reads. The Mint cDNA synthesis kit, primed by a TRBC-specific oligonucleotide, was used to synthesize first-strand cDNA from all RNA. Following uracil-DNA glycosylase treatment, a first 18-cycle PCR with universal primers M1SS and BC2_uni_R was performed on all cDNA. On the study's bioinformatics: For normalization, 1 million high-quality reads, each with a distinct molecular identifier, were randomly selected from each sample. Instead of being binned into consensus sequences, reads with shared molecular identifiers were discarded. CDR3 identification, clonotype clustering and error correction used MiTCR with a Q25 quality threshold and the strictest error-elimination algorithm. A nonparametric unseen species model with Euler transformation was used to estimate a lower bound on total TCR beta diversity. TCRdb reanalyzed the raw reads on its own, using fastp at Q25 for trimming and MiXCR for clone calling, and kept in-frame beta chains. Under each unique CDR3 protein, matching rows form one entry showing the most common genes and DNA. The V and J calls were not made by the authors but by TCRdb's processing. This sample comprises hundreds of thousands of distinct CDR3 sequences, around 50% of them detected only once. The ten largest clones capture about 13% of the sample.

Broader findings and caveats from the paper: Bulk unsorted PBMC profiling prevented conclusive comparison of naive and antigen-experienced compartments. As age increased, observed TCR beta diversity per million T cells dropped in a roughly linear way, and a significant reduction was already evident by age 40. Compared with the aged group, the long-lived group had more naive CD4+ T cells, fewer expanded clones and increased TCR diversity, suggesting age selection. Estimates of total diversity from one million sequenced T cells were regarded as lower bounds and underestimates. Observed TCR beta diversity correlated strongly with the percentage of naive T cells measured by flow cytometry. Because the CMV infection status of the donors was unknown, age-related changes in expanded clonotypes may potentially have been confounded.

The source of this sequence is a woman older than 75 in good health. Sequenced input: blood. The chain uses TRBV12-3 or TRBV12-4 and TRBJ1-5; a tentative D call is TRBD1 (5 bases match). The CDR3 protein is CASSLRGLMGNQPQHF. The sequence in DNA is TGTGCCAGCAGCCTCCGGGGCCTAATGGGCAATCAGCCCCAGCATTTT.